This T cell receptor beta chain was identified in a study of blood T cell repertoires in COVID-19. As for the study in general: COVID-19 samples, acute and convalescent, were from the United States, Italy and Spain. PBMCs, B-cell-depleted T cells, or T cells provided the cDNA or gDNA that made up the material.

Authors' processing steps: How many nucleated cells were present was estimated from reference gene primer amplification. The repertoire was sequenced with immunoSEQ multiplex PCR; TCRdb's copy has only in-frame clones and lacks some. The DNA gave D and trimming, while V, J and clone size come from that table. This table holds approximately 260,000 clones, 65% to 80% found once. Sequenced: peripheral blood. This TCR was sampled from a woman aged 40 to 50 with active or convalescent COVID-19.

CDR3 sequence: CASSQAGGEQPQHF. The CDR3 coding sequence is TGTGCCAGTAGTCAGGCGGGGGGAGAACAGCCCCAGCATTTT. The chain uses TRBV19 and TRBJ1-5; possibly TRBD1 for D (5 bases). The CDR3 has 14 residues. V dropped 5 bases and J dropped 7 bases, with 15 bases sitting between them. From germline, CDR1 is LNHDA and CDR2 SQIVND (reference sequence). The variable domain in full, with the rest retrieved from reference TRBV19 and TRBJ1-5, is DGGITQSPKYLFRKEGQNVTLSCEQNLNHDAMYWYRQDPGQGLRLIYYSQIVNDFQKGDIAEGYSVSREKKESFPLTVTSAQKNPTAFYLCASSQAGGEQPQHFGDGTRLSIL.